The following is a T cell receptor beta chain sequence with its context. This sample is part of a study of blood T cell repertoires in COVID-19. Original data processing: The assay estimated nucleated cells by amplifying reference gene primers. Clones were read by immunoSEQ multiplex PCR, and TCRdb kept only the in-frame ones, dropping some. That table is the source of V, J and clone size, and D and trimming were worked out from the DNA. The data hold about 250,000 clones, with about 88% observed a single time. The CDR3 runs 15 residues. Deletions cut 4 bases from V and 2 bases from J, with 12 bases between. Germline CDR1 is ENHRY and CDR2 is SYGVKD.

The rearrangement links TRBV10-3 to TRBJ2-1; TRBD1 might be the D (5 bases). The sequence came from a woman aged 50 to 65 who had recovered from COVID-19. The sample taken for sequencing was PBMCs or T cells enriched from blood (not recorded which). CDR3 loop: CAISGRTGAYNEQFF. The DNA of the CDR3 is TGTGCCATCAGTGGACGAACAGGAGCCTACAATGAGCAGTTCTTC.